The 5 T cell receptor beta chains given below trace back to one sample, sequenced in a study of blood T cell repertoires in COVID-19 (dated by TCRdb to 2018 to 2020). Library preparation was by the immunoSEQ multiplex PCR assay. TCRdb re-hosts the immuneACCESS table, in-frame sequences only. Its copies lack some clones; in the studies checked, an unresolved V gene accounts for under half of them, and the cause for the rest is not known. This sample lists roughly 260,000 clones; approximately 80% were detected once. Jointly, the top ten make up about 5.3% of the sample. The sequenced material came from peripheral blood. These receptors all come from a woman older than 75 with active or convalescent COVID-19.

The V gene is TRBV30, the J gene TRBJ1-1; 8 bases agree with TRBD1. The CDR3 extends over 15 amino acids. CDR1 is GTSNPN and CDR2 is SVGIG in the germline V gene (reference sequence). The V and J ends lost 3 bases and 5 bases, in that order; junction bases with no gene match: 11. The CDR3: CAWSFTSGGRTEAFF. The DNA for the CDR3 is TGTGCCTGGAGCTTTACCTCAGGGGGCAGGACTGAAGCTTTCTTT. The variable domain in full, with the rest retrieved from reference TRBV30 and TRBJ1-1, is SQTIHQWPATLVQPVGSPLSLECTVEGTSNPNLYWYRQAAGRGLQLLFYSVGIGQISSEVPQNLSASRPQDRQFILSSKKLLLSDSGFYLCAWSFTSGGRTEAFFGQGTRLTVV.

This chain connects TRBV21-1 to TRBJ1-2; the DNA was not compared with TRBD1, the D call given in the table. TRBV21-1 is a recognized pseudogene. This CDR3 has 19 amino acids. CDR3 bases: TGTGCCAGCAGCAAGGGAAAGGGTTTGACAGGGGGCGATAACTATGGCTACACCTTC. As protein: CASSKGKGLTGGDNYGYTF.

V is TRBV30 and J is TRBJ2-5, with D uncertain. Trimming left V 2 bases short and J 6 bases short, with 16 bases between. There are 14 residues in the CDR3. From germline, CDR1 is GTSNPN and CDR2 SVGIG (reference sequence). The CDR3 nucleotides are TGTGCCTGGAGTTCCCTTGGTATCGCGAAGACCCAGTACTTC. It is translated as CAWSSLGIAKTQYF.

The chain has TRBV5-6 and TRBJ1-5; D gene unclear. Germline loops: CDR1 SGHDT, CDR2 YYEEEE. V gave up 0 bases and J gave up 5 bases, with 6 bases separating them. There are 13 residues in the CDR3. In DNA form, the CDR3 reads TGTGCCAGCAGCTTGGATCCGGATCAGCCCCAGCATTTT. Translating gives CASSLDPDQPQHF.

The rearrangement links TRBV3-1 (or the pseudogene TRBV3-2) to TRBJ2-2, with 7 nucleotides matching TRBD2. Losses at the gene ends were 0 bases for V and 3 bases for J; bases not matched to a gene: 4. The CDR3 has 16 amino acids. Germline CDR1 and CDR2: LGHDT and YNNKEL (reference sequence). CDR3 sequence (DNA): TGTGCCAGCAGCCAAGAGGCGGGGGATTACACCGGGGAGCTGTTTTTT. It codes for CASSQEAGDYTGELFF.